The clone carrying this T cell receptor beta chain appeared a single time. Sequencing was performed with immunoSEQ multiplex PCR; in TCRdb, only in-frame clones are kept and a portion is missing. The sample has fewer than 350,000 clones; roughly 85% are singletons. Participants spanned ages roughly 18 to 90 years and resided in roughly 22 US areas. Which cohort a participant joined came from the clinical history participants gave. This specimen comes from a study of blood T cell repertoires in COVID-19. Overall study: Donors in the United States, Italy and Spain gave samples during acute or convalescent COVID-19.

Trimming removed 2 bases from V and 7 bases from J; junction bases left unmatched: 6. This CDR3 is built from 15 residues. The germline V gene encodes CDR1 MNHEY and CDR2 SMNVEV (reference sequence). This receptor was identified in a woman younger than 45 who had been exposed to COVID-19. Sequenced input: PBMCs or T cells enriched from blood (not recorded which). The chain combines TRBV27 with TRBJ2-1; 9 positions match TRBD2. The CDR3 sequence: CASSLLAGGPNEQFF. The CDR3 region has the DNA TGTGCCAGCAGTTTACTTGCGGGAGGGCCGAATGAGCAGTTCTTC.